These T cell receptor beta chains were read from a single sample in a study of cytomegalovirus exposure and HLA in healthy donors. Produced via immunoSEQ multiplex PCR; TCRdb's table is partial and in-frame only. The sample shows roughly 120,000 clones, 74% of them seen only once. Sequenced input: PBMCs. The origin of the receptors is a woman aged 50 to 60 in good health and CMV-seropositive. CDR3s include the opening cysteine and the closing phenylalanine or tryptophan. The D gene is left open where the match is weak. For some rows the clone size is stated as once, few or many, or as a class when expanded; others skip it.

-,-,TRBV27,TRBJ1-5,TGTGCCAGCAGTTTGGTGACAGGAATAAATCAGCCCCAGCATTTT,CASSLVTGINQPQHF
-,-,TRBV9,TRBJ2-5,TGTGCCAGCAGCGTAGCTAATACGCAGGGCGAGACCCAGTACTTC,CASSVANTQGETQYF
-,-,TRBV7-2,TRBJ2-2,TGTGCCAGCAGCTTTGGGACAAACACCGGGGAGCTGTTTTTT,CASSFGTNTGELFF
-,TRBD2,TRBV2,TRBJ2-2,TGTGCCAGCGCGGGACTAGCGGCGAACACCGGGGAGCTGTTTTTT,CASAGLAANTGELFF
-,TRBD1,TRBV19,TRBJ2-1,TGTGCCAGTACCTTCGTATGGGGACAGGGTTCGTATGAGCAGTTCTTC,CASTFVWGQGSYEQFF
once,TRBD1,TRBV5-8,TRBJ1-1,TGTGCCAGCAGCTCACCGGGACAGGGGGTAATCACTGAAGCTTTCTTT,CASSSPGQGVITEAFF
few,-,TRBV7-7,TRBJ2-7,TGTGCCAGCAGCGTCGGGGAGTCCTACGAGCAGTACTTC,CASSVGESYEQYF
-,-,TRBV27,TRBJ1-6,TGTGCCAGCAGCCATAGACGCCAGGATTCACCCCTCCACTTT,CASSHRRQDSPLHF
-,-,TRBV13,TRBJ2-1,TGTGCCAGCAGCTTTGCCGGGCTAGGGGTTCGCAATGAGCAGTTCTTC,CASSFAGLGVRNEQFF
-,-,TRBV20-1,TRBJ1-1,TGCAGTGCTAGCCGGGTAGAAGCTTTCTTT,CSASRVEAFF
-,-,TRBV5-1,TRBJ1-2,TGCGCCAGCAGCGGGGGGGACAAGAACTATGGCTACACCTTC,CASSGGDKNYGYTF
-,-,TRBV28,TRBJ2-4,TGTGCCAGCAGTTCACCAGGGACAAGATTGACTTTAAACATTCAGTACTTC,CASSSPGTRLTLNIQYF
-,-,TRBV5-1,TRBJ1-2,TGCGCCAGCAGCTTGACGACAACTCCTAACTATGGCTACACCTTC,CASSLTTTPNYGYTF
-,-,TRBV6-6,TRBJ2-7,TGTGCCAGCAGTTACGATCCCCAGGGGTCCTACGAGCAGTACTTC,CASSYDPQGSYEQYF
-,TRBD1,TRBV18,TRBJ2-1,TGTGCCAGCTCACCACCAGGACAGGGGGTAGCCAATGAGCAGTTCTTC,CASSPPGQGVANEQFF
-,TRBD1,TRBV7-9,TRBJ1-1,TGTGCCAGCAGCCGGGGGACAGGGTGGAACGCTGAAGCTTTCTTT,CASSRGTGWNAEAFF
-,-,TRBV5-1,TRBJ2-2,TGCGCCAGCAGCCCAACTAGACCCACCGGGGAGCTGTTTTTT,CASSPTRPTGELFF
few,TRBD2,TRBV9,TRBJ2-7,TGTGCCAGCAGCGCCCCTCCCGCGGGGGCCTACGAGCAGTACTTC,CASSAPPAGAYEQYF
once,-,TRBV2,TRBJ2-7,TGTGCCAGCAAAGGCGGGGTTTACGAGCAGTACTTC,CASKGGVYEQYF
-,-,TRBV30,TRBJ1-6,TGTGCCTGGAGGACCCGGGATAATTCACCCCTCCACTTT,CAWRTRDNSPLHF
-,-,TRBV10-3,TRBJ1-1,TGTGCCATCAGCTCGGACAGGAACACTGAAGCTTTCTTT,CAISSDRNTEAFF
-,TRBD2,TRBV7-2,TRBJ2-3,TGTGCCAGCAGCGCTCTCGGTCTAGCGGGGGGGTATTTT,CASSALGLAGGYF
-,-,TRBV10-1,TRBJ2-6,TGCGCCAGCAGCAGCGGCGCGGCTGGGGCCAACGTCCTGACTTTC,CASSSGAAGANVLTF
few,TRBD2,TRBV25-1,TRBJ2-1,TGTGCCAGCAGGGATCCCGGGACTAGCGGTTACAATGAGCAGTTCTTC,CASRDPGTSGYNEQFF
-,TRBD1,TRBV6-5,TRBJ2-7,TGTGCCAGCAGTTTAGGTTCAGGGGGCTACGAGCAGTACTTC,CASSLGSGGYEQYF
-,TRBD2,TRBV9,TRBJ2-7,TGTGCCAGCAGCGTAAGCGGGGGTTCCTACGAGCAGTACTTC,CASSVSGGSYEQYF
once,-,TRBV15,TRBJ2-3,TGTGCCACCAGCACTAGATTGGGACACACAGATACGCAGTATTTT,CATSTRLGHTDTQYF
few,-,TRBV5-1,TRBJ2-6,TGCGCCAGCAGCTTGGAAGCCTCTGGGGCCAACGTCCTGACTTTC,CASSLEASGANVLTF
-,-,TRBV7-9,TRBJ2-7,TGTGCCAGCAGCTCCAACATCGAGCAGTACTTC,CASSSNIEQYF
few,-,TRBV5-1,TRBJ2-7,TGCGCCAGCAGCCCTCAGGGAAAGAGCTACGAGCAGTACTTC,CASSPQGKSYEQYF
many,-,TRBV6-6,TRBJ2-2,TGTGCCAGCAGTTACACGCGACAGAACACCGGGGAGCTGTTTTTT,CASSYTRQNTGELFF
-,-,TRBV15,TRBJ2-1,TGTGCCACCAGCAGAGATAAAGTGGGGGGCTACAATGAGCAGTTCTTC,CATSRDKVGGYNEQFF
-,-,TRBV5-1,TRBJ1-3,TGCGCCAGCAGCTTTGGGCAGGAACCCTCTGGAAACACCATATATTTT,CASSFGQEPSGNTIYF
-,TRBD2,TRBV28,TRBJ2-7,TGTGCCAGCACCCCGGGAGGGGCCGACTCTTACGAGCAGTACTTC,CASTPGGADSYEQYF
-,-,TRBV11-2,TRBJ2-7,TGTGCCAGCAGCTTTAATCTTGGCAGCTCCTACGAGCAGTACTTC,CASSFNLGSSYEQYF
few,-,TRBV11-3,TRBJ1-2,TGTGCCAGCAGCCGCGGGGGGCGCGTTGGCTACACCTTC,CASSRGGRVGYTF
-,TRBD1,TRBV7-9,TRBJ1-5,TGTGCCAGCAGCTTACGAGTAGGGGGCATGGGTCAGCCCCAGCATTTT,CASSLRVGGMGQPQHF
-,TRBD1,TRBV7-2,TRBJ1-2,TGTGCCAGCAGCTACGGACAGGGGGAGGGGGGCTACACCTTC,CASSYGQGEGGYTF
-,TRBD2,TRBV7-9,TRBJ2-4,TGTGCCAGCAGCTTAGAAATAGGTACTAGCGGGGGGATTCAGTACTTC,CASSLEIGTSGGIQYF
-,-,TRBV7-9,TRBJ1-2,TGTGCCAGCAGCTTACAGCGGACGGTCTATGGCTACACCTTC,CASSLQRTVYGYTF
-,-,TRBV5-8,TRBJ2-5,TGTGCCAGCAGCTTCGCCCGGAGGGAGACCCAGTACTTC,CASSFARRETQYF
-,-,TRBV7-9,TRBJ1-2,TGTGCCAGCAGCTTAGCCGGGGTAAACTATGGCTACACCTTC,CASSLAGVNYGYTF
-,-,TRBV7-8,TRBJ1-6,TGTGCCAGCAGCTTAGCCGGGCCTCTAGCATATTCTCCCCTCCACTTT,CASSLAGPLAYSPLHF
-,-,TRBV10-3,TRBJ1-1,TGTGCCGTCACTTTCGGGAAGAACACTGAAGCTTTCTTT,CAVTFGKNTEAFF
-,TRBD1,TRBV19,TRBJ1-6,TGTGCCAGCGGGACAGGGGATTCACCCCTCCACTTT,CASGTGDSPLHF